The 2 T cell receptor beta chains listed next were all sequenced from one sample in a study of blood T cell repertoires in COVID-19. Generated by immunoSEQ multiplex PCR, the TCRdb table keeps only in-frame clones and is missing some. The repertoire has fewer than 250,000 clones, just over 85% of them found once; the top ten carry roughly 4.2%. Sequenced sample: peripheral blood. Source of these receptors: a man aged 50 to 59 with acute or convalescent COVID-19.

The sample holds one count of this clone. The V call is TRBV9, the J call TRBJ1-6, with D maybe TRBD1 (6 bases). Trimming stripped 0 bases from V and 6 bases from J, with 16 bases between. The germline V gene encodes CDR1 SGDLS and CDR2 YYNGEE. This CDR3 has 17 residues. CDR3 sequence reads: CASSVGWGGSSNSPLHF. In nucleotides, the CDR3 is TGTGCCAGCAGCGTAGGGTGGGGGGGCAGTAGTAATTCACCCCTCCACTTT.

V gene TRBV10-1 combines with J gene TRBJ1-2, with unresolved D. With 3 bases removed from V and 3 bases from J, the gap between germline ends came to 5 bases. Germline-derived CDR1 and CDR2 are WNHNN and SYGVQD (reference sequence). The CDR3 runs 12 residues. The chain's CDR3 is CASSDRDYGYTF. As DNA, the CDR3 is TGCGCCAGCAGTGACCGGGACTATGGCTACACCTTC.